A selection of T cell receptor beta chains follows, all from one sample in a study of blood T cell repertoires in COVID-19. The protocol was immunoSEQ multiplex PCR, while the TCRdb copy is restricted to in-frame clones and leaves out a portion. The data contain about 670,000 clones, over 80% of them singletons. The material sequenced was peripheral blood. All receptors come from a young woman with acute or convalescent COVID-19. Each CDR3 is given with its conserved first and last residue. D genes are given only for firm matches. Some rows have no size entry. The others give once, few or many, or a class for an expanded clone.

v_gene	j_gene	d_gene	abundance	CDR3aa	CDR3nt
TRBV7-9	TRBJ1-3	TRBD1	.	CASSLTGVGNTIYF	TGTGCCAGCAGCTTGACAGGGGTTGGAAACACCATATATTTT
TRBV18	TRBJ1-2	TRBD1	.	CASSATVTGETGYTF	TGTGCCAGCTCAGCTACCGTGACAGGGGAGACTGGCTACACCTTC
TRBV19	TRBJ1-5	TRBD1	once	CASSMDRGYNQPQHF	TGTGCCAGTAGTATGGACAGGGGATACAATCAGCCCCAGCATTTT
TRBV2	TRBJ1-5	.	.	CASSEAAGWNQPQHF	TGTGCCAGCAGTGAAGCCGCAGGGTGGAATCAGCCCCAGCATTTT
TRBV5-6	TRBJ1-2	.	.	CASSLIRGYGYTF	TGTGCCAGCAGCTTGATAAGGGGCTATGGCTACACCTTC
TRBV4-1	TRBJ2-2	.	.	CASSPENTGELFF	TGCGCCAGCAGTCCAGAGAACACCGGGGAGCTGTTTTTT
TRBV7-9	TRBJ1-2	.	.	CASSLKRSNGYTF	TGTGCCAGCAGCTTAAAACGGAGCAATGGCTACACCTTC
TRBV28	TRBJ1-6	.	.	CASALGLTISPLHF	TGTGCCAGCGCCCTGGGCCTTACGATTTCACCCCTCCACTTT
TRBV10-3	TRBJ2-2	TRBD2	.	CAISETSGGSGELFF	TGTGCCATCAGTGAGACTAGCGGGGGATCCGGGGAGCTGTTTTTT
TRBV4-1	TRBJ1-2	TRBD1	.	CASSSGTGIYGYTF	TGCGCCAGCAGCTCCGGGACAGGGATCTATGGCTACACCTTC
TRBV7-2	TRBJ2-3	TRBD2	.	CASTVLAGLDTQYF	TGTGCCAGCACCGTACTAGCGGGGCTAGATACGCAGTATTTT
TRBV5-1	TRBJ1-1	.	once	CASSLKQVRMNTEAFF	TGCGCCAGCAGCTTGAAACAGGTTCGCATGAACACTGAAGCTTTCTTT
TRBV2	TRBJ2-5	TRBD1	.	CASSEADRAGEETQYF	TGTGCCAGCAGTGAAGCGGACAGGGCAGGGGAAGAGACCCAGTACTTC
TRBV9	TRBJ1-1	TRBD1	.	CASSGGTVGNTEAFF	TGTGCCAGCAGCGGGGGGACAGTAGGGAACACTGAAGCTTTCTTT
TRBV7-2	TRBJ2-5	.	.	CASSLAGRQETQYF	TGTGCCAGCAGCTTAGCGGGGAGACAAGAGACCCAGTACTTC
TRBV19	TRBJ1-2	TRBD1	.	CASSPLPGQGASGYTF	TGTGCCAGTAGTCCACTCCCGGGACAGGGGGCGAGTGGCTACACCTTC
TRBV19	TRBJ1-3	TRBD1	.	CATTGASGNTIYF	TGTGCCACGACAGGGGCCTCTGGAAACACCATATATTTT
TRBV7-9	TRBJ2-7	TRBD1	.	CASRGGQGDIYEQYF	TGTGCCAGCAGGGGAGGACAGGGGGATATCTACGAGCAGTACTTC
TRBV6-6	TRBJ1-3	.	.	CASNYENTIYF	TGTGCCAGCAACTATGAGAACACCATATATTTT
TRBV7-2	TRBJ1-2	.	.	CASSLGRGGYTF	TGTGCCAGCAGCTTAGGAAGGGGAGGCTACACCTTC
TRBV7-3	TRBJ1-3	.	.	CASSLGRAGSGNTIYF	TGTGCCAGCAGCTTAGGGAGGGCCGGGTCTGGAAACACCATATATTTT
TRBV12-3/TRBV12-4	TRBJ2-7	.	.	CASSFILHEQYF	TGTGCCAGCAGTTTTATACTCCACGAGCAGTACTTC
TRBV7-2	TRBJ1-5	.	.	CASSLGTINQPQHF	TGTGCCAGCAGCCTGGGTACTATCAATCAGCCCCAGCATTTT
TRBV7-2	TRBJ2-1	.	.	CASSADLSSYNEQFF	TGTGCCAGCAGCGCGGATCTGAGCTCCTACAATGAGCAGTTCTTC
TRBV6-2/TRBV6-3	TRBJ1-1	TRBD1	.	CASSYGQGGGTEAFF	TGTGCCAGCAGTTACGGACAGGGCGGAGGAACTGAAGCTTTCTTT
TRBV19	TRBJ2-1	TRBD2	.	CASSPGGLGNEQFF	TGTGCCAGCAGTCCCGGGGGGTTAGGTAATGAGCAGTTCTTC
TRBV24-1	TRBJ1-1	TRBD1	.	CATSDPRQGARAFF	TGTGCCACCAGTGATCCGAGGCAGGGGGCGCGAGCTTTCTTT
TRBV6-5	TRBJ2-4	.	.	CASSYSRGRHIQYF	TGTGCCAGCAGTTACTCCAGGGGTAGACACATTCAGTACTTC
TRBV14	TRBJ2-3	TRBD2	.	CASSQLAGGTDTQYF	TGTGCCAGCAGCCAGTTAGCGGGGGGCACAGATACGCAGTATTTT
TRBV27	TRBJ2-3	.	.	CASSLRLGTSTDTQYF	TGTGCCAGCAGTCTTAGACTAGGGACCAGCACAGATACGCAGTATTTT
TRBV7-8	TRBJ1-1	TRBD1	.	CASSWRGGNTEAFF	TGTGCCAGCAGCTGGCGAGGGGGCAACACTGAAGCTTTCTTT
TRBV30	TRBJ1-6	.	.	CAWRRGINSPLHF	TGTGCCTGGAGACGGGGGATCAATTCACCCCTCCACTTT
TRBV7-7	TRBJ1-1	.	once	CASSPLGENTEAFF	TGTGCCAGCAGCCCCTTAGGGGAGAACACTGAAGCTTTCTTT
TRBV5-1	TRBJ2-3	TRBD1	.	CASSSPGQRTDTQYF	TGCGCCAGCAGCTCCCCGGGACAGAGGACAGATACGCAGTATTTT
TRBV29-1	TRBJ2-7	TRBD1	.	CSVELGTGASYEQYF	TGCAGCGTTGAATTGGGGACAGGGGCCTCCTACGAGCAGTACTTC
TRBV7-8	TRBJ1-5	TRBD1	.	CASSSKYSIGQGNQPQHF	TGTGCCAGCAGCTCGAAGTACTCCATCGGACAGGGCAATCAGCCCCAGCATTTT
TRBV19	TRBJ1-6	.	.	CASSIVTGSNSPLHF	TGTGCCAGTAGTATAGTGACGGGGTCTAATTCACCCCTCCACTTT
TRBV14	TRBJ2-7	TRBD1	.	CASSQEVGTAYEQYF	TGTGCCAGCAGCCAAGAGGTCGGGACAGCCTACGAGCAGTACTTC
TRBV10-3	TRBJ2-3	TRBD2	.	CAISESVGLADTDTQYF	TGTGCCATCAGTGAGTCCGTCGGTCTAGCGGACACAGATACGCAGTATTTT
TRBV4-1	TRBJ2-3	TRBD2	.	CASRGVGTDTQYF	TGCGCCAGCCGGGGGGTTGGCACAGATACGCAGTATTTT
TRBV27	TRBJ2-3	.	few	CASSLSNRAADTQYF	TGTGCCAGCAGTTTATCAAACAGGGCCGCAGATACGCAGTATTTT
TRBV7-9	TRBJ2-1	TRBD1	.	CASSQAGTGMNEQFF	TGTGCCAGCAGCCAGGCCGGGACAGGGATGAATGAGCAGTTCTTC
TRBV18	TRBJ1-1	TRBD1	.	CASQGQGNTEAFF	TGTGCCAGCCAGGGACAGGGGAACACTGAAGCTTTCTTT
TRBV5-1	TRBJ1-2	.	.	CASSLARVGSYGGYTF	TGCGCCAGCAGCTTGGCCAGGGTTGGGTCATACGGTGGCTACACCTTC
TRBV2	TRBJ1-2	.	.	CASRGTFGYGYTF	TGTGCCAGCAGGGGCACATTCGGCTATGGCTACACCTTC